This record covers a single T cell receptor beta chain. This clone was found once. The specificity of this receptor is unknown. One base away there is no much larger clone; base qualities are not given. The data were taken from a study of blood T cell repertoires in COVID-19 (TCRdb year 2020). For context, the study as a whole: The collaborator samples originated in the United States, Italy and Spain and spanned the acute and convalescent phases of COVID-19. The prospective study material was composed of cDNA or gDNA derived from T cells, B-cell-depleted T cells, or PBMCs. Subjects who had been exposed to COVID-19, were actively infected with it, or had recovered from it provided the deeply sampled blood TCRbeta repertoires that made up the dataset. A freely available public database, intended as a resource for researchers studying the immune response to SARS-CoV-2, is where the repertoires were released. Samples came from the ongoing ImmuneRACE study (first 160 participants) plus 1,254 subjects from 6 global collaborators. Nearly every sample came with metadata listing a de-identified subject ID, COVID-19 status, age in years and sex. Where HLA class I and class II types were available, the types were taken from metadata supplied by the sample provider, not from assay-based typing.

The paper as a whole reports these results and caveats: The amount of clinical and demographic metadata varied by source and participant and was provided uncurated.

TCRbeta CDR3 regions were amplified from genomic DNA using the immunoSEQ Assay, a bias-controlled multiplex PCR. The source study handled its data this way. Within the assay, amplification of reference gene primers was used to estimate how many nucleated cells each sample contained. To quantify the absolute abundance of each unique TCRbeta CDR3 rearrangement, sequence reads were collapsed and filtered. For each sample, productive Simpson clonality was calculated by taking the square root of Simpson's diversity index across productive rearrangements. Held by TCRdb, this immuneACCESS table contains in-frame sequences only and omits some clones. Under half of the omission traces to an unresolved V gene where checked; the cause of the rest is unknown. V and J calls and clone size come straight from that table; D and trimming were deduced from the DNA. The sample includes some 240,000 clones, with around 90% observed a single time. Together, the top ten hold 0.82% of the sample.

The germline V gene provides CDR1 SGHDT and CDR2 YYEEEE. From the cysteine up to the phenylalanine, the CDR3 has a length of 16 residues. Only CDR3 DNA is held: 48 bases, read in frame from base 1. V ends up 4 bases short and J 4 bases short, with an unmatched junction base count of 11. In Seattle, one collaborating source enrolled patients while the infection was active and tracked those patients longitudinally over the course of disease. Collaborating institutions collected whole blood in K2EDTA tubes following their own protocols. For TCRbeta analysis, collaborators shipped samples in one of three forms: frozen whole blood, isolated PBMCs, or DNA extracted from either of those sample types.

Sequenced sample: peripheral blood. This clonotype was sampled from a man aged 55-75 years with COVID-19, enrolled during active disease. The chain couples TRBV5-6 to TRBJ1-5; TRBD1 aligns with 7 central bases. The CDR3 amino acid sequence is: CASSALLQGKNQPQHF. The DNA reads TGTGCCAGCAGCGCTCTCCTACAGGGGAAAAATCAGCCCCAGCATTTT.